Below are 19 T cell receptor beta chains sequenced from a single sample in a study of blood T cell repertoires in COVID-19. Measured with immunoSEQ multiplex PCR; TCRdb has only the in-frame clones, and not every one. The sample includes approximately 82,000 clones, approximately 80% of them seen just once. Sequencing used peripheral blood. The receptors come from a human donor in a cohort sampled during active COVID-19.

The CDR3 region has the DNA TGCGCCAGCAGCCAACCCGGACAGTTACCCTATGGCTACACCTTC. Its translation is CASSQPGQLPYGYTF. The chain employs TRBV4-1 and TRBJ1-2; D may be TRBD1 (6 bases). This CDR3 is 15 amino acids long. Per germline, CDR1 MGHRA and CDR2 YSYEKL. Trimming removed 2 bases at V and 4 bases at J, with 14 bases between.

The chain is built from TRBV6-6 and TRBJ1-1, with D possibly TRBD1 on 5 matching bases. CDR1 MNHNY and CDR2 SVGAGI come from the germline V gene (reference sequence). CDR3 length: 15 amino acids. V lost 1 base to trimming and J lost 1 base, with 10 bases between them. The CDR3 nucleotides are TGTGCCAGCAGTTACTGGGGCAGTCGGAACACTGAAGCTTTCTTT. Amino acid sequence: CASSYWGSRNTEAFF.

This chain uses TRBV7-9 with TRBJ2-7; 7 nucleotides align to TRBD2. The CDR3 sequence is 16 residues long. Germline V gene data show CDR1 as SEHNR and CDR2 as FQNEAQ (reference sequence). J was trimmed by 2 bases and V by 7 bases; bases with no gene match: 14. CDR3 DNA sequence: TGTGCCAGCACCGACTACGGGGGGACGGTACCCTACGAGCAGTACTTC. Protein product: CASTDYGGTVPYEQYF.

The genes are TRBV5-1 and TRBJ2-7; TRBD1 aligns across 11 bases. The CDR3 runs 17 residues. The germline CDR1 and CDR2 sequences are SGHRS and YFSETQ. V shed 4 bases and J 0 bases; nucleotides not matched to a gene: 9. CDR3 protein: CASSRGTGGGSSYEQYF. CDR3 in DNA: TGCGCCAGCAGCCGTGGGACAGGGGGAGGATCCTCCTACGAGCAGTACTTC.

The chain employs TRBV5-8 and TRBJ2-4; tentative D call: TRBD1 (6 bases). Germline lookup yields CDR1 SGHTS and CDR2 YDEGEE. Trimming stripped 1 base from V and 4 bases from J, with 9 bases between. The CDR3 has 14 residues. The CDR3 nucleotides read TGTGCCAGCAGCTTGCAAGGGGGTAAAAACATTCAGTACTTC. Encoded protein: CASSLQGGKNIQYF.

The V and J genes are TRBV5-6 and TRBJ2-7; TRBD2 is a possible D gene (6 bases). Trimming cost V 0 bases and J 6 bases, with 10 bases left between them. CDR3 length: 13 amino acids. CDR1 and CDR2 (germline): SGHDT, YYEEEE. CDR3 region: CASSLGVRGEQYF. The DNA for the CDR3 is TGTGCCAGCAGCTTGGGGGTGCGGGGCGAGCAGTACTTC.

The chain couples TRBV5-6 to TRBJ1-6, with no clear D. The V end was cut by 5 bases, the J end by 7 bases, with 19 bases between. Germline V CDR1 and CDR2: SGHDT, YYEEEE. The CDR3 has 16 residues. The CDR3 DNA sequence: TGTGCCAGCAGGGAGCGCGGACTACATGGAAATTCACCCCTCCACTTT. Translating it yields CASRERGLHGNSPLHF.

The chain employs TRBV12-3 or TRBV12-4 and TRBJ2-5; D ambiguous. Deletions cut 3 bases from V and 0 bases from J, with 5 bases between. The CDR3 is 13 residues long. CDR3 coding DNA: TGTGCCAGCAGTTTTTCTAACCAAGAGACCCAGTACTTC. Translating it yields CASSFSNQETQYF.

A note on this clone: The sample holds other DNA sequences that translate to the same CDR3. The chain's CDR3 is CASSPGHLQETQYF. As DNA, the CDR3 is TGTGCCAGCAGCCCCGGACACTTACAAGAGACCCAGTACTTC. This rearrangement joins TRBV5-4 to TRBJ2-5; TRBD1 is a possible D gene (5 bases). Germline CDR1 and CDR2: SGHNT and YYREEE (reference sequence). V lost 4 bases, J lost 2 bases, and 12 bases lay in between. The CDR3 runs 14 residues.

The chain links TRBV24-1 to TRBJ1-2; 8 nucleotides match TRBD1. CDR1 and CDR2 from the germline V gene are KGHDR and SFDVKD. The CDR3 runs to 13 residues. The V segment lost 7 bases and the J segment 4 bases; nucleotides outside the gene matches: 4. CDR3 protein: CATSLTGVYGYTF. As DNA, the CDR3 is TGTGCCACCAGCCTGACAGGGGTCTATGGCTACACCTTC.

The gene calls are TRBV5-4 and TRBJ2-1, with 7 positions matching TRBD2. The CDR3 extends over 17 amino acids. V lost 3 bases and J lost 1; bases outside the gene matches: 10. CDR1 is SGHNT and CDR2 is YYREEE in the germline V gene (reference sequence). CDR3 DNA sequence: TGTGCCAGCAGCTGGGGTGGTCTAGCGGCGTCCTACAATGAGCAGTTCTTC. Protein: CASSWGGLAASYNEQFF.

The V and J genes are TRBV4-1 and TRBJ1-2, with 9 bases fitting TRBD1. V lost 4 bases and J lost 8; bases outside the gene matches: 5. The CDR3 loop spans 13 amino acids. CDR1 and CDR2 (germline): MGHRA, YSYEKL. CDR3 region: CASSRTGVQGYTF. CDR3 DNA: TGCGCCAGCAGCCGGACAGGGGTCCAAGGCTACACCTTC.

The chain joins TRBV5-4 to TRBJ2-1; the match to TRBD2 covers 14 bases. The CDR3 spans 18 residues. Germline assignment: CDR1 SGHNT and CDR2 YYREEE (reference sequence). The V and J ends lost 3 bases and 0 bases, in that order; junction bases with no gene match: 5. Here the CDR3 reads CASSSRTSGGISYNEQFF. The CDR3 DNA follows: TGTGCCAGCAGCTCGAGGACTAGCGGGGGGATCTCCTACAATGAGCAGTTCTTC.

J is TRBJ2-3 and V is TRBV5-1; 7 bases line up with TRBD2. The length of the CDR3 is 15 residues. The germline V gene has CDR1 SGHRS and CDR2 YFSETQ. The trim removed 4 bases at V and 3 bases at J, leaving 8 bases unmatched. The CDR3 DNA reads TGCGCCAGCAGCCGAGGGGAGGGGAGGACAGATACGCAGTATTTT. As protein: CASSRGEGRTDTQYF.

The genes are TRBV7-8 and TRBJ1-2; maybe TRBD1 (6 bases). The CDR3 consists of 14 residues. CDR1 and CDR2 (germline): SGHVS, FQNEAQ. Trimming took off 3 bases at V and 2 bases at J, with 10 bases between the two ends. The CDR3 nucleotides are TGTGCCAGCAGCTTGGGGCAGGGGAACTATGGCTACACCTTC. Amino acids: CASSLGQGNYGYTF.

V gene TRBV7-6 combines with J gene TRBJ2-7; 8 bases match TRBD1. The germline gives CDR1 SGHVS, CDR2 FNYEAQ. Unmatched junction bases numbered 8, after V lost 4 bases and J lost 3 bases. CDR3 size: 15 residues. CDR3 in amino acids: CASSWGTGLNYEQYF. Here the CDR3 DNA reads TGTGCCAGCAGCTGGGGGACAGGCCTCAACTACGAGCAGTACTTC.

This chain joins TRBV2 and TRBJ1-6; 9 bases line up with TRBD1. CDR1 and CDR2 from the germline V gene are SNHLY and FYNNEI. The CDR3 spans 12 residues. The trim removed 7 bases at V and 19 bases at J, leaving 11 bases unmatched. CDR3 DNA: TGTGCCAGCACCAGGAGGGGACAGGGTAATCACTTT. This translates into CASTRRGQGNHF.

The V call is TRBV6-4, the J call TRBJ1-1, with D perhaps TRBD1 (5 bases). Trimming cost V 5 bases and J 2 bases, with 12 bases left between them. The CDR3 consists of 14 residues. Germline assignment: CDR1 MRHNA and CDR2 SNTAGT. CDR3 loop: CASSPSGVNTEAFF. CDR3 sequence (DNA): TGTGCCAGCAGTCCCTCGGGGGTAAACACTGAAGCTTTCTTT.

This chain connects TRBV15 to TRBJ1-1; D is possibly TRBD1 (5 bases). The CDR3 runs 14 residues. V lost 1 base to trimming and J lost 0 bases, with 6 bases between them. Germline V gene data show CDR1 as LNHNV and CDR2 as YYDKDF (reference sequence). For the CDR3, the DNA is TGTGCCACCAGCAGAGGACAGATGAACACTGAAGCTTTCTTT. This gives the protein CATSRGQMNTEAFF.